This record covers a single T cell receptor beta chain. The target antigen is unknown. The junction shows a germline mismatch at one end, possibly a read error. The data stem from a study of molecular identifiers for immune sequencing clone quantification. General study findings and limits: Highly expanded clone sizes could end up underestimated if a barcode were shared by identical TCR molecules.

For bulk TCR libraries, previously described methods and listed TCR primers were used. From the PCR reads, TCRdb called clonotypes with MiXCR, one entry per CDR3 protein. The sample holds approximately 500,000 distinct CDR3 sequences, roughly 23% seen once. Germline CDR1 reads SGHAT; CDR2 reads FQNNGV. The CDR3 covers 15 residues. Naive CD8 T cells were FACS-sorted by CD8+CD4-CCR7+CD45RA+ markers. This TCR was sampled from a human donor in good health. Some libraries in this study had Jurkat cell RNA spiked in. The chain uses TRBV11-2 and TRBJ2-1, with 9 bases fitting TRBD2. Sequencing was done on a sample of naive CD8+ T cells from blood, with Jurkat cell RNA spiked in. Noted subset: FACS-sorted CD8+CD4-CCR7+CD45RA+ naive T cells. The CDR3 DNA reads as TGTGCCAGTAGCTTAGGGGCGGGAGGGCCCTATGAGCAGTTCTTC. It encodes CASSLGAGGPYEQFF.